This entry lists 5 T cell receptor beta chains sequenced from one sample in a study of blood T cell repertoires in COVID-19. TCRdb's table, derived via immunoSEQ multiplex PCR, lists solely in-frame clones and lacks some. This sample carries under 100,000 clones, 75% to 85% of them seen once, and the ten largest clones take around 33%. The sequencing sample was made of peripheral blood. These receptors all stem from a man aged 55 to 70 with COVID-19, enrolled during active disease.

V usage is TRBV4-3 and J usage is TRBJ1-4; unclear D gene. Germline V lookup: CDR1 LGHNA, CDR2 YSLEER. The CDR3 totals 15 residues. Trimming stripped 0 bases from V and 8 bases from J, with 13 bases between. CDR3 in amino acids: CASSQDLGAGEKLFF. Here the CDR3 DNA reads TGCGCCAGCAGCCAAGATTTGGGCGCAGGAGAAAAACTGTTTTTT.

The J gene is TRBJ2-7, the V gene TRBV29-1, with 7 positions matching TRBD1. The germline CDR1 and CDR2 sequences are SQVTM and ANQGSEA. With 7 bases clipped from V and 7 bases from J, the junction kept 7 bases outside the gene matches. This CDR3 is built from 11 residues. Written as DNA, the CDR3 is TGCAGCGCGTACAGGGGTCTTGAGCAGTACTTC. As protein: CSAYRGLEQYF.

The chain combines TRBV20-1 with TRBJ1-4; D is perhaps TRBD1 (5 bases). V lost 3 bases and J 8 bases, leaving 16 bases between the germline ends. The germline CDR1 and CDR2 sequences are DFQATT and SNEGSKA (reference sequence). The CDR3 contains 14 residues. The CDR3 spells CSASTAGLKEKLFF. The DNA for the CDR3 is TGCAGTGCTAGTACGGCAGGGCTAAAGGAAAAACTGTTTTTT.

The V gene is TRBV5-4, the J gene TRBJ2-3, with 7 bases identical to TRBD2. V dropped 2 bases and J dropped 3; count of bases not matched to a gene: 6. This CDR3 is built from 15 residues. Germline CDR1 and CDR2: SGHNT and YYREEE (reference sequence). CDR3 sequence: CASSFVGGATDTQYF. CDR3 coding DNA: TGTGCCAGCAGCTTCGTGGGAGGGGCGACAGATACGCAGTATTTT.

This clone was counted only a few times. The V gene is TRBV3-1 (or the pseudogene TRBV3-2), the J gene TRBJ2-7; D may be TRBD2 (5 bases). Trimming removed 4 bases from V and 6 bases from J, with 16 bases in between. The CDR3 totals 14 residues. Per germline, CDR1 LGHDT and CDR2 YNNKEL (reference sequence). The CDR3 region is CASSPSSGRSEQYF. The DNA for the CDR3 is TGTGCCAGCAGCCCCTCCAGCGGTCGGTCCGAGCAGTACTTC.